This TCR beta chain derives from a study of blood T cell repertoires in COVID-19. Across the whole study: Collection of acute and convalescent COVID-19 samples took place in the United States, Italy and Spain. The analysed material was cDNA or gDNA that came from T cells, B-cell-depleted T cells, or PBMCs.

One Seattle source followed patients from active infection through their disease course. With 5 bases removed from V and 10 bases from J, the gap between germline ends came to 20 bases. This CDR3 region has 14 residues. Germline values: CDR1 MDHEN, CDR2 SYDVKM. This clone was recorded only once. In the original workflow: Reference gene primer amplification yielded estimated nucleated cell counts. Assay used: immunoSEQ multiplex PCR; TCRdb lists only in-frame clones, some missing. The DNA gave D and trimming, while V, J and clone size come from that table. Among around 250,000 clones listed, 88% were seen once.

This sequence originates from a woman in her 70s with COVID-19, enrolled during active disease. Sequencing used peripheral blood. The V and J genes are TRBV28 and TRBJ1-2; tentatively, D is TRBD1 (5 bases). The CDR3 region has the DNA TGTGCCAGCAGTAGCCCGGACAAACTTTTTCTCTACACCTTC. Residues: CASSSPDKLFLYTF.